This T cell receptor beta chain is from a study of T cells in Graves' hyperthyroidism and ophthalmopathy. General study points: Blood also contained most expanded thyroid clonotypes above 0.001. By a 13 V-J model, ophthalmopathy was set apart from stable hyperthyroidism.

It was considered stable Graves' hyperthyroidism when ophthalmopathy did not progress within 18 months. Diagnosis relied on clinical symptoms, serum thyroxine and TRAb, thyroid ultrasound and orbital computed tomography. This clonotype was counted between two and nine times. Its matching antigen is unknown. V lost 0 bases and J 6 bases, leaving 9 bases between the germline ends. CDR3 length: 13 amino acids. Germline values: CDR1 LGHDT, CDR2 YNNKEL (reference sequence). The source material, RNA transcripts, was used to amplify TCR beta CDR3 regions. During a first-round RT-PCR of the TCR CDR3, the HTBI primer set was used. TCRdb redid the calling of the multiplex PCR reads with MiXCR, one entry per CDR3 protein. The repertoire has 400,000 to 500,000 distinct CDR3 sequences, under 15% of them found once; the top ten carry over 15%.

The rearrangement uses TRBV3-1 and TRBJ2-7; D might be TRBD1 (5 bases). Sequences were obtained from blood. The source of this sequence is a woman aged 18-30 years with Graves' hyperthyroidism. CDR3 nucleotides: TGTGCCAGCAGCCAAGACAGGGTAGGCGAGCAGTACGTC. Its translation: CASSQDRVGEQYV.